Listed below are T cell receptor beta chains from one sample, sequenced in a study of post-analysis software for immune sequencing data. MiXCR, applied by TCRdb to the PCR reads, yields one record per CDR3 protein. There are approximately 160,000 distinct CDR3 sequences in the sample; roughly 31% occur only once, and approximately 1.5% lies in the top ten. Sequencing input: blood. These receptors all come from a girl aged 5-17 years with multiple sclerosis. CDR3s include the opening cysteine and the closing phenylalanine or tryptophan. D genes are given only for firm matches. Where a row states a size, it is once, few, many or the class of an expanded clone; other rows omit it.

v_call	clone_size	d_call	j_call	cdr3_aa	cdr3_nt
TRBV2	NA	NA	TRBJ2-1	CASSEGRGHEQFF	TGTGCCAGCAGTGAGGGCAGGGGACACGAGCAGTTCTTC
TRBV29-1	NA	TRBD1	TRBJ1-2	CSVGSSGGGGYTF	TGCAGCGTTGGAAGTTCGGGAGGGGGCGGCTACACCTTC
TRBV6-5	few	TRBD1	TRBJ1-1	CASSLQGSRGGTEAFF	TGTGCCAGCAGCTTACAGGGGAGTAGAGGGGGCACTGAAGCTTTCTTT
TRBV29-1	many	NA	TRBJ2-1	CSVVGYNEQFF	TGCAGCGTTGTGGGGTACAATGAGCAGTTCTTC
TRBV11-1	few	TRBD1	TRBJ2-7	CASSLAGQGPYEQYF	TGTGCCAGCAGCTTAGCGGGACAGGGGCCCTACGAGCAGTACTTC
TRBV28	NA	NA	TRBJ2-7	CASSPPLGDYEQYF	TGTGCCAGCAGTCCCCCCTTAGGAGACTACGAGCAGTACTTC
TRBV4-1	many	NA	TRBJ2-5	CASSQGTQETQYF	TGCGCCAGCAGCCAGGGGACCCAAGAGACCCAGTACTTC
TRBV7-9	many	NA	TRBJ2-1	CASSSPQDRSSYNEQFF	TGTGCCAGCAGCTCCCCCCAGGACCGTAGCTCCTACAATGAGCAGTTCTTC
TRBV4-1	NA	NA	TRBJ2-1	CASSRDREDFSYNEQFF	TGCGCCAGCAGCCGAGATAGGGAGGATTTCTCCTACAATGAGCAGTTCTTC
TRBV28	many	NA	TRBJ2-4	CASSLVEAGNIQYF	TGTGCCAGCAGCTTGGTCGAAGCGGGAAACATTCAGTACTTC
TRBV29-1	NA	TRBD1	TRBJ2-7	CSVEMAQGASYEQYF	TGCAGCGTTGAAATGGCACAGGGGGCTTCCTACGAGCAGTACTTC
TRBV29-1	NA	NA	TRBJ2-7	CSVSENYEQYF	TGCAGCGTATCAGAGAACTACGAGCAGTACTTC
TRBV28	NA	NA	TRBJ2-1	CANTQTRATSLFF	TGTGCCAACACCCAGACGCGGGCTACCTCTTTGTTCTTC
TRBV3-1	many	NA	TRBJ1-1	CASSQVGQGYTEAFF	TGTGCCAGCAGCCAAGTAGGTCAGGGGTACACTGAAGCTTTCTTT
TRBV7-2	NA	NA	TRBJ1-5	CASSLREGSNQPQHF	TGTGCCAGCAGCCTAAGAGAGGGGAGCAATCAGCCCCAGCATTTT
TRBV5-5	NA	NA	TRBJ2-3	CASRQEVDTQYF	TGTGCCAGCAGACAGGAGGTGGATACGCAGTATTTT
TRBV6-5	NA	TRBD1	TRBJ2-7	CASSPGTAGYEQYF	TGTGCCAGCAGTCCCGGGACAGCCGGGTACGAGCAGTACTTC
TRBV6-2/TRBV6-3	NA	NA	TRBJ1-6	CASSLPPGPLHF	TGTGCCAGCAGCCTTCCTCCGGGACCCCTCCACTTT
TRBV3-1	few	NA	TRBJ2-2	CASSQDLGGLNTGELFF	TGTGCCAGCAGCCAAGACCTGGGTGGCCTGAACACCGGGGAGCTGTTTTTT
TRBV7-8	NA	NA	TRBJ2-1	CASSFGRAESMNEQFF	TGTGCCAGCAGCTTTGGACGAGCGGAGAGTATGAATGAGCAGTTCTTC
TRBV30	many	TRBD1	TRBJ2-1	CAWKKTGSYNEQFF	TGTGCCTGGAAAAAGACAGGGTCTTACAATGAGCAGTTCTTC
TRBV24-1	NA	TRBD1	TRBJ2-7	CATKALPGQGATPLSYEQYF	TGTGCCACCAAAGCGCTCCCGGGACAGGGGGCAACGCCCCTCTCCTACGAGCAGTACTTC
TRBV7-6	few	TRBD1	TRBJ2-7	CASSSSYRGVYEQYF	TGTGCCAGCAGCTCATCATACAGGGGAGTCTACGAGCAGTACTTC
TRBV20-1	many	NA	TRBJ2-7	CSALARFGEQYF	TGCAGTGCGTTGGCTCGTTTCGGCGAGCAGTACTTC
TRBV27	NA	NA	TRBJ2-7	CASSLSEAAYEQYF	TGTGCCAGCAGTTTATCGGAGGCCGCCTACGAGCAGTACTTC
TRBV20-1	NA	TRBD2	TRBJ2-1	CSARVVGTSGSSNEQFF	TGCAGTGCTAGAGTTGTAGGGACTAGCGGGAGTTCCAATGAGCAGTTCTTC
TRBV20-1	few	NA	TRBJ2-1	CSAPTSGDNEQFF	TGCAGTGCCCCGACTAGTGGAGACAATGAGCAGTTCTTC
TRBV4-2	NA	TRBD2	TRBJ2-7	CASSPTASGRSYEQYF	TGTGCCAGCAGCCCCACAGCTAGCGGCAGATCCTACGAGCAGTACTTC
TRBV5-5	few	NA	TRBJ1-6	CASSLSGVDSPLHF	TGTGCCAGCAGCTTGTCAGGGGTGGATTCACCCCTCCACTTT
TRBV2	many	NA	TRBJ2-1	CASSVQVGIPRQFF	TGTGCCAGCAGTGTGCAGGTGGGGATCCCTCGGCAGTTCTTC
TRBV29-1	NA	NA	TRBJ2-1	CSVESPSIHEQFF	TGCAGCGTTGAAAGCCCTAGCATCCATGAGCAGTTCTTC
TRBV12-3/TRBV12-4	many	TRBD2	TRBJ2-3	CASSSPGLAVTDTQYF	TGTGCCAGCAGTTCACCGGGACTAGCGGTCACAGATACGCAGTATTTT
TRBV3-1	few	NA	TRBJ2-3	CASSPRRAQPDTQYF	TGTGCCAGCAGCCCCCGGAGAGCCCAGCCGGATACGCAGTATTTT
TRBV20-1	NA	TRBD1	TRBJ2-3	CSARGAGQGATDTQYF	TGCAGTGCTAGAGGAGCGGGACAGGGGGCCACAGATACGCAGTATTTT
TRBV14	many	NA	TRBJ1-4	CASSPQEVDREKLFF	TGTGCCAGCAGCCCCCAGGAGGTCGATCGGGAAAAACTGTTTTTT
TRBV20-1	many	TRBD1	TRBJ1-2	CSARDPDGDRGHGYTF	TGCAGTGCTAGAGATCCCGACGGGGACAGGGGCCATGGCTACACCTTC
TRBV7-2	NA	NA	TRBJ2-7	CASSLKPGGYEQYF	TGTGCCAGCAGCTTAAAGCCCGGCGGTTACGAGCAGTACTTC
TRBV28	NA	NA	TRBJ1-1	CASSTESTNTEAFF	TGTGCCAGCTCCACAGAGTCTACGAACACTGAAGCTTTCTTT
TRBV12-3/TRBV12-4	few	NA	TRBJ1-1	CATQWALNTEAFF	TGTGCCACGCAATGGGCCCTGAACACTGAAGCTTTCTTT
TRBV3-1	few	TRBD2	TRBJ2-1	CASSQFRLAGHNEQFF	TGTGCCAGCAGCCAGTTCCGGCTAGCGGGCCACAATGAGCAGTTCTTC